One and the same sample provided the 14 T cell receptor beta chains below, sequenced in a study of vaccination effects on CD4 cells after COVID-19. No antigen is known for these receptors. At the end of around 11 days of culture, CD4+ T cells were isolated. From March to December 2020, the person had a SARS-CoV-2 infection that was confirmed by PCR. Two-dose BNT162b2 or mRNA-1273 vaccination was given to participants. The protocol was immunoSEQ multiplex PCR, while the TCRdb copy is restricted to in-frame clones and leaves out a portion. The sample includes around 53,000 clones, around 74% seen only once; the top ten take under 5.5%. The specimen was CD4+ T cells from PBMCs cultured without peptide, collected after COVID-19 vaccination. Receptors originate from a human donor who had a prior SARS-CoV-2 infection.

Regarding this clone: Other nucleotide sequences from this sample produce the same CDR3. The chain is built from TRBV23-1 and TRBJ1-2; D is unresolved. Being an ORF, TRBV23-1 has a function that is uncertain. Trimming left V 2 bases short and J 0 bases short, with 10 bases between. The CDR3 extends over 15 amino acids. The CDR3 bases are TGCGCCAGCAGTCAACGGGGAAAAGCTAACTATGGCTACACCTTC. Translated, it gives CASSQRGKANYGYTF.

The rearrangement links TRBV12-3 or TRBV12-4 to TRBJ2-2; D is possibly TRBD1 (6 bases). The CDR3 extends over 13 amino acids. The V gene lost 4 bases and the J gene lost 6 bases, with 9 bases spanning the gap. The CDR3 DNA reads as TGTGCCAGCAGTTACAGGGATCCCGGGGAGCTGTTTTTT. This codes for CASSYRDPGELFF.

The V and J genes are TRBV5-4 and TRBJ2-7, with TRBD2 identical over 14 bases. J gave up 10 bases and V 4 bases, and 13 bases lay outside the gene matches. The CDR3 spans 16 residues. Germline-derived CDR1 and CDR2 are SGHNT and YYREEE (reference sequence). The CDR3 DNA reads as TGTGCCAGCAGCACCCCCGGGACTAGCGGGAGAAAACGACAGTACTTC. It translates to CASSTPGTSGRKRQYF.

The rearrangement joins TRBV5-1 to TRBJ2-7; 8 bases line up with TRBD1. The CDR3 has 14 amino acids. Trimming at V came to 4 bases and at J to 3 bases, leaving 6 bases not matched to a gene. Germline V gene sequence: CDR1 SGHRS, CDR2 YFSETQ. The CDR3 here is CASSALTGDYEQYF. CDR3 in DNA: TGCGCCAGCAGCGCCCTGACAGGGGACTACGAGCAGTACTTC.

This clone was seen a handful of times. The chain joins TRBV6-2 or TRBV6-3 to TRBJ1-6, with D perhaps TRBD1 (5 bases). V dropped 5 bases and J dropped 7 bases, with 9 bases sitting between them. CDR1 is MNHEY and CDR2 is SVGEGT in the germline V gene. The length of the CDR3 is 13 residues. CDR3 bases: TGTGCCAGCAGTCGACAGCCAAATTCACCCCTCCACTTT. Translated, it gives CASSRQPNSPLHF.

The chain has TRBV5-6 and TRBJ2-2; 8 bases are a match to TRBD2. Germline lookup yields CDR1 SGHDT and CDR2 YYEEEE. V gave up 4 bases and J gave up 4 bases; unmatched junction bases: 6. CDR3 length: 15 residues. CDR3 DNA: TGTGCCAGCAGCCGGACGGGGGGGGCCACCGGGGAGCTGTTTTTT. This codes for CASSRTGGATGELFF.

The chain combines TRBV5-5 with TRBJ2-7, with 9 bases lining up with TRBD2. Germline V CDR1 and CDR2: SGHKS, YYEKEE (reference sequence). J lost 2 bases, V lost 1 base, and 16 bases had no gene match. The CDR3 sequence is 19 residues long. The chain's CDR3 is CASSLRAQGTSGPAYEQYF. CDR3 nucleotides: TGTGCCAGCAGCTTGCGAGCCCAGGGAACTAGCGGGCCAGCCTACGAGCAGTACTTC. Full variable domain (remainder filled in from reference TRBV5-5 and TRBJ2-7): DAGVTQSPTHLIKTRGQQVTLRCSPISGHKSVSWYQQVLGQGPQFIFQYYEKEERGRGNFPDRFSARQFPNYSSELNVNALLLGDSALYLCASSLRAQGTSGPAYEQYFGPGTRLTVT.

V and J are TRBV11-3 and TRBJ1-2; maybe TRBD1 (5 bases). Germline V lookup: CDR1 SGHNT, CDR2 YENEEA. V was cut by 5 bases and J by 1 base, with 20 bases left in between. The CDR3 covers 17 residues. The CDR3 DNA follows: TGTGCCAGCAGCCTAGGGGTGCGGCAGGCCGATAACTATGGCTACACCTTC. Its translation is CASSLGVRQADNYGYTF. The complete variable domain, with remaining parts taken from reference TRBV11-3 and TRBJ1-2, reads EAGVVQSPRYKIIEKKQPVAFWCNPISGHNTLYWYLQNLGQGPELLIRYENEEAVDDSQLPKDRFSAERLKGVDSTLKIQPAELGDSAVYLCASSLGVRQADNYGYTFGSGTRLTVV.

This chain uses TRBV4-2 with TRBJ2-3; no definite D call. V was shortened by 1 base and J by 3 bases, with 11 bases between the two germline ends. The CDR3 consists of 15 residues. Germline V gene sequence: CDR1 LGHNA, CDR2 YNFKEQ. The CDR3 is CASSQVETRTDTQYF. CDR3 sequence (DNA): TGTGCCAGCAGCCAAGTGGAGACTCGTACAGATACGCAGTATTTT.

The CDR3 protein is CSVDRLAGEHEQFF. The CDR3 bases are TGCAGCGTTGATAGGCTAGCGGGAGAACACGAGCAGTTCTTC. The chain carries TRBV29-1 and TRBJ2-1; TRBD2 agrees at 10 bases. The J segment lost 10 bases and the V segment lost 3 bases, leaving 9 bases of the junction unmatched. The CDR3 sequence is 14 residues long. CDR1 is SQVTM and CDR2 is ANQGSEA in the germline V gene.

V is TRBV2 and J is TRBJ1-1; 9 positions agree with TRBD1. CDR3 length: 13 residues. The V gene's germline CDR1 is SNHLY and CDR2 FYNNEI. Unmatched junction bases numbered 7, after V lost 3 bases and J lost 11 bases. CDR3 loop: CASSDTTGGDAFF. CDR3 in DNA: TGTGCCAGCAGTGACACGACAGGGGGTGACGCTTTCTTT.

This clone was picked up a small number of times. This chain joins TRBV29-1 and TRBJ2-7; D may be TRBD1 or TRBD2 (5 bases each). Germline V gene data show CDR1 as SQVTM and CDR2 as ANQGSEA. This CDR3 is built from 15 residues. Trimming cost V 2 bases and J 1 base, with 15 bases left between them. The CDR3, as DNA: TGCAGCGTTGAACTTTCCGGGACCCATTCCTACGAGCAGTACTTC. It encodes CSVELSGTHSYEQYF.

The rearrangement uses TRBV29-1 and TRBJ2-3, with 9 bases lining up with TRBD1. The CDR3 runs to 17 residues. V lost 4 bases and J lost 1; bases outside the gene matches: 12. CDR1 and CDR2 from the germline V gene are SQVTM and ANQGSEA. The CDR3 region has the DNA TGCAGCGTTGCCGGCCACGGAAGGACAGGGGGCACAGATACGCAGTATTTT. Its translation: CSVAGHGRTGGTDTQYF.

The V gene is TRBV12-5, the J gene TRBJ1-1; D might be TRBD1 (5 bases). Germline lookup yields CDR1 LGHNT and CDR2 FRNRAP. Trimming shortened V by 3 bases and J by 4 bases, and 9 bases separated the two germline ends. The CDR3 has 13 amino acids. In DNA, the CDR3 is TGTGCTAGTGGTTTTATCGGGGGCACTGAAGCTTTCTTT. Translation gives CASGFIGGTEAFF.